The 19 T cell receptor beta chains presented below share a single source sample, sequenced in a study of shared clonotypes between healthy human individuals. Using immunoSEQ multiplex PCR, the repertoire was profiled, and TCRdb retains in-frame clones only, with some absent. This sample yields roughly 2.1 million clones, of which 85% to 95% are seen a single time; roughly 1.7% belongs to the top ten. CD45RO-negative cells were positively selected for CCR7, leaving out terminally differentiated effector memory CD45RA+ cells. Material for sequencing was naive CD8+ T cells from PBMCs. The receptors derive from a young man in good health. Some clones in this sample may be carry-over from other donors' samples.

The genes are TRBV5-6 and TRBJ2-7; D is uncertain. The CDR3 runs to 14 residues. Trimming left V 0 bases short and J 0 bases short, with 7 bases between. Germline loops: CDR1 SGHDT, CDR2 YYEEEE. CDR3: CASSLGISSYEQYF. The CDR3 DNA sequence: TGTGCCAGCAGCTTGGGCATAAGCTCCTACGAGCAGTACTTC.

V is TRBV25-1 and J is TRBJ2-2; D gene ambiguous. This CDR3 contains 14 residues. The germline V and J ends were trimmed by 2 bases and 1 base, with 5 bases remaining between them. The germline V gene encodes CDR1 MGHDK and CDR2 SYGVNS. CDR3 sequence (DNA): TGTGCCAGCAGTGAAGTAGGGAACACCGGGGAGCTGTTTTTT. This codes for CASSEVGNTGELFF. Looking up the rest from reference TRBV25-1 and TRBJ2-2 gives the full variable domain: EADIYQTPRYLVIGTGKKITLECSQTMGHDKMYWYQQDPGMELHLIHYSYGVNSTEKGDLSSESTVSRIRTEHFPLTLESARPSHTSQYLCASSEVGNTGELFFGEGSRLTVL.

Notes on this clone: Other DNA variants within this sample encode the same CDR3. CDR3 in DNA: TGTGCCAGCAGTTTATGGGCGGGTGCTGGGGCCAACGTCCTGACTTTC. Its translation is CASSLWAGAGANVLTF. This chain joins TRBV28 and TRBJ2-6, with TRBD2 as a possible D gene (5 bases). The ends were cut back, 0 bases at V and 2 bases at J, with 8 bases in the middle. The V gene's germline CDR1 is MDHEN and CDR2 SYDVKM. This CDR3 is built from 16 residues. The entire variable domain, with the rest obtained from reference TRBV28 and TRBJ2-6, is as follows: DVKVTQSSRYLVKRTGEKVFLECVQDMDHENMFWYRQDPGLGLRLIYFSYDVKMKEKGDIPEGYSVSREKKERFSLILESASTNQTSMYLCASSLWAGAGANVLTFGAGSRLTVL.

Concerning this clone: The same CDR3 is also encoded by other DNA sequences in this sample. The V call is TRBV7-2, the J call TRBJ2-7, with 8 nucleotides matching TRBD1. This CDR3 spans 13 amino acids. Trimming cost V 4 bases and J 3 bases; bases outside gene matches: 2. The V gene's germline CDR1 is SGHTA and CDR2 FQGNSA. DNA of the CDR3: TGTGCCAGCAGCTCGGGGACAGGCTACGAGCAGTACTTC. Its translation is CASSSGTGYEQYF.

The J gene is TRBJ2-7, the V gene TRBV27, with D tentatively TRBD1 (5 bases). The CDR3 is made up of 15 amino acids. Germline V gene sequence: CDR1 MNHEY, CDR2 SMNVEV (reference sequence). V was pared by 3 bases and J by 2 bases, with 14 bases between. CDR3 loop: CASSFRQGLAYEQYF. The CDR3 coding sequence is TGTGCCAGCAGTTTCCGGCAGGGTCTTGCCTACGAGCAGTACTTC.

V gene TRBV9 combines with J gene TRBJ2-3; unclear D gene. The CDR3 contains 16 residues. Between the trimmed V and J ends, which lost 0 bases and 2 bases, there was a span of 13 bases. The germline gives CDR1 SGDLS, CDR2 YYNGEE. The CDR3 nucleotides read TGTGCCAGCAGCGTAGCGGGCCGAAGGTCCACAGATACGCAGTATTTT. Translation: CASSVAGRRSTDTQYF.

This clone was recorded a few times. The chain employs TRBV27 and TRBJ1-5; weak D call: TRBD1 (5 bases). The CDR3 has 14 amino acids. Trimming took off 2 bases at V and 6 bases at J, with 11 bases between the two ends. The V gene's germline CDR1 is MNHEY and CDR2 SMNVEV (reference sequence). CDR3 DNA: TGTGCCAGCAGTTTAACTCCAGGGAGTCAGCCCCAGCATTTT. The encoded protein is CASSLTPGSQPQHF.

The CDR3 sequence: CASSYQGRGLIGELFF. The CDR3, as DNA: TGTGCCAGCAGCTATCAGGGCAGGGGTTTAATCGGGGAGCTGTTTTTT. This chain uses TRBV11-3 with TRBJ2-2, with a weak D call TRBD1 (6 bases). CDR1 is SGHNT, CDR2 YENEEA, per germline. The CDR3 runs 16 residues. V was pared by 4 bases and J by 7 bases, with 19 bases between.

This clone appeared a single time. This chain joins TRBV27 and TRBJ2-2; weak D call: TRBD1 (5 bases). The CDR3 has 15 amino acids. CDR1 MNHEY and CDR2 SMNVEV come from the germline V gene (reference sequence). The germline V and J ends were trimmed by 4 bases and 2 bases, with 11 bases remaining between them. The DNA for the CDR3 is TGTGCCAGCAGTTATTGGCAGGGTAACACCGGGGAGCTGTTTTTT. It yields the protein CASSYWQGNTGELFF.

This clone was seen just once. V gene TRBV7-2 combines with J gene TRBJ2-1; 14 bases fit TRBD2. The V gene's germline CDR1 is SGHTA and CDR2 FQGNSA. This CDR3 region has 18 residues. J gave up 3 bases and V 7 bases, and 11 bases lay outside the gene matches. The CDR3 DNA follows: TGTGCCAGCAACCATCCGACTAGCGGGAGGGTAGGCTACAATGAGCAGTTCTTC. The encoded protein is CASNHPTSGRVGYNEQFF.

The chain recombines TRBV5-8 with TRBJ1-6; 8 nucleotides agree with TRBD1. V lost 0 bases and J lost 14; bases outside the gene matches: 25. Germline-derived CDR1 and CDR2 are SGHTS and YDEGEE. This CDR3 has 20 amino acids. Here the CDR3 DNA reads TGTGCCAGCAGCTTGGCAGAGACAGGGGATCCTCCTCGTCGTTTGTTGGCCCTCCACTTT. Residues: CASSLAETGDPPRRLLALHF.

The chain links TRBV19 to TRBJ2-1; 9 bases match TRBD2. CDR1 LNHDA and CDR2 SQIVND come from the germline V gene (reference sequence). This CDR3 is 15 amino acids long. The V segment lost 5 bases and the J segment 12 bases; nucleotides outside the gene matches: 14. The CDR3 sequence is CASSPWRSGGESQFF. The DNA of the CDR3 is TGTGCCAGTAGTCCCTGGCGTAGCGGGGGTGAGTCGCAGTTCTTC. Together with reference TRBV19 and TRBJ2-1, the CDR3 gives the full variable domain: DGGITQSPKYLFRKEGQNVTLSCEQNLNHDAMYWYRQDPGQGLRLIYYSQIVNDFQKGDIAEGYSVSREKKESFPLTVTSAQKNPTAFYLCASSPWRSGGESQFFGPGTRLTVL.

The genes are TRBV27 and TRBJ2-1; TRBD2 matches 8 bases. The CDR3 loop spans 15 amino acids. V lost 2 bases, J lost 4 bases, and 4 bases stayed unmatched. Germline values: CDR1 MNHEY, CDR2 SMNVEV (reference sequence). CDR3 amino acids: CASSLTGGAYNEQFF. The CDR3 DNA sequence: TGTGCCAGCAGTTTAACGGGAGGGGCGTACAATGAGCAGTTCTTC.

The chain uses TRBV5-8 and TRBJ2-5, with D perhaps matching TRBD1 (6 bases). V dropped 4 bases and J dropped 2 bases, with 9 bases sitting between them. The CDR3 extends over 13 amino acids. Germline values: CDR1 SGHTS, CDR2 YDEGEE. DNA for the CDR3: TGTGCCAGCAGCCGAGACAGGCAAGAGACCCAGTACTTC. Its protein product is CASSRDRQETQYF. Based on the CDR3 plus reference TRBV5-8 and TRBJ2-5, the full variable domain is EAGVTQSPTHLIKTRGQQATLRCSPISGHTSVYWYQQALGLGLQFLLWYDEGEERNRGNFPPRFSGRQFPNYSSELNVNALELEDSALYLCASSRDRQETQYFGPGTRLLVL.

This chain joins TRBV27 and TRBJ2-3; D uncertain. The CDR3 is 14 residues long. CDR1 is MNHEY and CDR2 is SMNVEV in the germline V gene (reference sequence). V was clipped by 5 bases and J by 6 bases, with 15 bases between them. The CDR3 coding sequence is TGTGCCAGCAGTCTCACCCAGTGGGTGGATACGCAGTATTTT. Translation: CASSLTQWVDTQYF.

V usage is TRBV9 and J usage is TRBJ2-1, with 9 bases that match TRBD1. This CDR3 comprises 16 residues. Trimming removed 3 bases from V and 2 bases from J; junction bases left unmatched: 6. Germline CDR1 SGDLS, CDR2 YYNGEE. CDR3 sequence (DNA): TGTGCCAGCAGCGGAAACAGGGGGCTACCCTACAATGAGCAGTTCTTC. As protein: CASSGNRGLPYNEQFF.

The chain links TRBV4-1 to TRBJ2-6, with D unclear. Germline V gene lookup returns CDR1 MGHRA and CDR2 YSYEKL. The CDR3 has 17 amino acids. Trimming left V 0 bases short and J 0 bases short, with 9 bases between. CDR3 DNA sequence: TGCGCCAGCAGCCAAGAGAACCCATTCTCTGGGGCCAACGTCCTGACTTTC. Protein sequence: CASSQENPFSGANVLTF.

This rearrangement joins TRBV6-6 to TRBJ2-2; a possible D gene is TRBD1 (5 bases). V was pared by 5 bases and J by 5 bases, with 12 bases between. This CDR3 is 14 amino acids long. Per the germline V gene, CDR1 is MNHNY and CDR2 is SVGAGI (reference sequence). The CDR3 is CASSQDRGTGELFF. The DNA for the CDR3 is TGTGCCAGCAGTCAAGACAGAGGAACCGGGGAGCTGTTTTTT.

This sequence joins TRBV2 and TRBJ1-4; the match to TRBD1 covers 9 bases. The CDR3 runs 14 residues. Germline CDR1 reads SNHLY; CDR2 reads FYNNEI. J gave up 7 bases and V 8 bases, and 8 bases lay outside the gene matches. The CDR3 here is CASLPGQGGEKLFF. In DNA, the CDR3 is TGTGCCAGCCTACCGGGACAGGGTGGTGAAAAACTGTTTTTT.